Listed below are T cell receptor beta chains from one sample, sequenced in a study of blood T cell repertoires in COVID-19. Assay used: immunoSEQ multiplex PCR; TCRdb lists only in-frame clones, some missing. Of 280,000 or so clones listed, 87% are singletons. The sample taken for sequencing was PBMCs or T cells enriched from blood (not recorded which). The receptors come from a middle-aged woman who had recovered from COVID-19. Each CDR3 is given with its conserved first and last residue. The order of the fields is V gene, D gene, clone size, J gene, CDR3 DNA, CDR3 protein. D genes are given only for firm matches. Clone size, where shown, is once, few, many, or a class for clones that have expanded.

TRBV28	TRBD2	NA	TRBJ2-1	TGTGCCAGCAGTTTATTAACTAGCGGGAGGGCCAATGAGCAGTTCTTC	CASSLLTSGRANEQFF
TRBV4-2	TRBD1	NA	TRBJ2-7	TGTGCCAGCAGCCAAGGGGTAGGCGACAGGGTTCAGTACGAGCAGTACTTC	CASSQGVGDRVQYEQYF
TRBV2	TRBD1	once	TRBJ1-2	TGTGCCAGCAGTTGGGAACAGGGGGTCACCCAAGCGAACTATGGCTACACCTTC	CASSWEQGVTQANYGYTF
TRBV9	NA	NA	TRBJ1-1	TGTGCCAGCAGCTCCCGGGGGGCGGGCTCCACTGAAGCTTTCTTT	CASSSRGAGSTEAFF
TRBV19	NA	NA	TRBJ2-1	TGTGCCAGTAGTATAATACCAGGGCGAATACCCCACAATGAGCAGTTCTTC	CASSIIPGRIPHNEQFF
TRBV11-1	TRBD2	NA	TRBJ2-1	TGTGCCAGCAGCTTATTTACTAGCGGGAGCTCTAATGAGCAGTTCTTC	CASSLFTSGSSNEQFF
TRBV18	TRBD2	NA	TRBJ2-7	TGTGCCAGCTCACCCTCTAGCGGAGGGAATAACGAGCAGTACTTC	CASSPSSGGNNEQYF
TRBV7-2	TRBD2	NA	TRBJ2-7	TGTGCCAGCAGCGCGACTAGCGGGAGCTACGAGCAGTACTTC	CASSATSGSYEQYF
TRBV20-1	NA	NA	TRBJ2-3	TGCAGTGCATTACTAGCAGATACGCAGTATTTT	CSALLADTQYF
TRBV24-1	NA	NA	TRBJ2-2	TGTGCCACCCAAAGACACGGTTCCGGGGAGCTGTTTTTT	CATQRHGSGELFF
TRBV30	NA	NA	TRBJ2-3	TGTGCCTGGATTCCGGCCGTCGGGCCCACGGGAGATACAGATACGCAGTATTTT	CAWIPAVGPTGDTDTQYF
TRBV6-1	TRBD1	few	TRBJ1-5	TGTGCCAGCAGTGGGCAAGGACAGGTGGGGGCCGGTCAGCCCCAGCATTTT	CASSGQGQVGAGQPQHF
TRBV27	NA	NA	TRBJ2-5	TGTGCCAGCAGTTTAGGGGCTTGGGAGACCCAGTACTTC	CASSLGAWETQYF
TRBV28	TRBD2	NA	TRBJ2-3	TGTGCCAGCAGTTCCCCGGGACTAAACACAGATACGCAGTATTTT	CASSSPGLNTDTQYF
TRBV12-3/TRBV12-4	NA	once	TRBJ2-3	TGTGCCAGCAGTTTCCCAGGCACAGATACGCAGTATTTT	CASSFPGTDTQYF
TRBV3-1/TRBV3-2	TRBD1	NA	TRBJ1-1	TGTGCCAGCAGCCAAATCGGCGGACAGGGGGCAAACACTGAAGCTTTCTTT	CASSQIGGQGANTEAFF
TRBV19	TRBD1	few	TRBJ2-2	TGTGCCAGTCGAGGACAGGGGGCCCCCGGGGAGCTGTTTTTT	CASRGQGAPGELFF
TRBV9	TRBD1	NA	TRBJ2-3	TGTGCCAGCAGCGTAGGAGGGGGCACGCATACGCAGTATTTT	CASSVGGGTHTQYF
TRBV7-6	NA	NA	TRBJ2-5	TGTGCCAGCAGCTCGCTAGATATAGAGACCCAGTACTTC	CASSSLDIETQYF
TRBV28	NA	once	TRBJ1-2	TGTGCCAGCAGCGTTGCCTCCGCGGCGTACCATGGCTACACCTTC	CASSVASAAYHGYTF
TRBV25-1	NA	NA	TRBJ2-1	TGTGCCAGCAGTGAATTAACCGGGGGGCAAATTGAGCAGTTCTTC	CASSELTGGQIEQFF
TRBV21-1	NA	NA	TRBJ1-5	TGTGCCAGCAGCAAAGCTACGCGGGGCCATCAGCCCCAGCATTTT	CASSKATRGHQPQHF
TRBV19	NA	NA	TRBJ1-2	TGTGCCAGTAGCCTAACAGGAAGGCCAAACTATGGCTACACCTTC	CASSLTGRPNYGYTF
TRBV7-2	NA	few	TRBJ2-7	TGTGCCAGCAGCGCGGGCGCCTACGAGCAGTACTTC	CASSAGAYEQYF
TRBV7-9	NA	once	TRBJ2-1	TGTGCCAGCAGCTTAACAGGGATCAACAATGAGCAGTTCTTC	CASSLTGINNEQFF
TRBV7-2	TRBD2	NA	TRBJ2-1	TGTGCCAGCAGCTTACAGGTAGCGGGAGTCACCTACAATGAGCAGTTCTTC	CASSLQVAGVTYNEQFF
TRBV18	TRBD1	few	TRBJ1-5	TGTGCCAGCTCACCCGGACAGGGAAATCAGCCCCAGCATTTT	CASSPGQGNQPQHF
TRBV18	TRBD1	NA	TRBJ1-2	TGTGCCAGCTCATCAGGGACAGATAACTATGGCTACACCTTC	CASSSGTDNYGYTF
TRBV19	TRBD2	NA	TRBJ2-1	TGTGCCAGTAGTATTCTAGCGGGAGGGCCGGATGAGCAGTTCTTC	CASSILAGGPDEQFF
TRBV19	NA	NA	TRBJ2-1	TGTGCCAGTAGTATCTCGGGTGAGCAGTTCTTC	CASSISGEQFF
TRBV4-1	TRBD2	few	TRBJ2-1	TGCGCCAGCAGCCAAGATACCGGCCCGGGACTAGCGGGGGCAGAGCAGTTCTTC	CASSQDTGPGLAGAEQFF
TRBV5-6	TRBD2	NA	TRBJ2-7	TGTGCCAGCAGCTTGGGGGCTAGCGGATCCTACGAGCAGTACTTC	CASSLGASGSYEQYF
TRBV5-8	NA	NA	TRBJ2-2	TGTGCCAGCAGCTGGGGCCTAGGTACCGGGGAGCTGTTTTTT	CASSWGLGTGELFF
TRBV7-2	NA	NA	TRBJ2-5	TGTGCCAGCAGCTTAGGGAGAATAGAGACCCAGCACTTC	CASSLGRIETQHF
TRBV3-1/TRBV3-2	TRBD1	NA	TRBJ1-5	TGTGCCAGCAGCCAAGGCCGGGACAGGGGATATAGCAATCAGCCCCAGCATTTT	CASSQGRDRGYSNQPQHF
TRBV2	TRBD1	NA	TRBJ2-2	TGTGCCAGCAGAGCAGACAGGGCCGTGAACACCGGGGAGCTGTTTTTT	CASRADRAVNTGELFF
TRBV7-8	NA	NA	TRBJ1-3	TGTGCCAGCAGCTTAGTCCGCGGCTCTGGAAACACCATATATTTT	CASSLVRGSGNTIYF
TRBV7-9	TRBD1	NA	TRBJ2-1	TGTGCCAGCAGCTTACCATCGGACAGGGCTGGGAATGAGCAGTTCTTC	CASSLPSDRAGNEQFF
TRBV5-6	TRBD1	few	TRBJ1-2	TGTGCCAGCAGCCCCGACAGGGACCTCGGCTACACCTTC	CASSPDRDLGYTF
TRBV7-9	NA	NA	TRBJ1-6	TGTGCCAGCAGCTTAGCGGAGCGGAATTCACCCCTCCACTTT	CASSLAERNSPLHF
TRBV2	NA	NA	TRBJ1-1	TGTGCCAGCAAATCGGGACTTGGGAACACTGAAGCTTTCTTT	CASKSGLGNTEAFF
TRBV7-2	TRBD2	NA	TRBJ2-3	TGTGCCAGCAGCTCTACCTGGGCTAGCGGGAGAACAGATACGCAGTATTTT	CASSSTWASGRTDTQYF
TRBV7-8	NA	NA	TRBJ1-5	TGTGCCAGCAGCTCCTTTGACAGGAACAATCAGCCCCAGCATTTT	CASSSFDRNNQPQHF
TRBV2	TRBD2	NA	TRBJ2-1	TGTGCCAGCAGTGAATGGGGCGGGAGCTCCTACAATGAGCAGTTCTTC	CASSEWGGSSYNEQFF